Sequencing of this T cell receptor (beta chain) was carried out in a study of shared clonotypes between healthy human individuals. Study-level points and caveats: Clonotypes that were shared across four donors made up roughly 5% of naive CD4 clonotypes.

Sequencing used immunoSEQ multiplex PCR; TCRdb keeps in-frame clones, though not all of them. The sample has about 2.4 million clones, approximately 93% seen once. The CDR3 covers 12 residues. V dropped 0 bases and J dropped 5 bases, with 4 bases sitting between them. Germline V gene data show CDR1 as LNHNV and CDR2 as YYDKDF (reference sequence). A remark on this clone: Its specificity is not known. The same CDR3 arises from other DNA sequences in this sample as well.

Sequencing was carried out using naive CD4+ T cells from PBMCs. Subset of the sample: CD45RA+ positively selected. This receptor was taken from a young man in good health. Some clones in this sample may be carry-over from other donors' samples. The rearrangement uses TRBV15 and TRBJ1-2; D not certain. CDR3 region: CATSRDLYGYTF. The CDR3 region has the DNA TGTGCCACCAGCAGAGATCTTTATGGCTACACCTTC.